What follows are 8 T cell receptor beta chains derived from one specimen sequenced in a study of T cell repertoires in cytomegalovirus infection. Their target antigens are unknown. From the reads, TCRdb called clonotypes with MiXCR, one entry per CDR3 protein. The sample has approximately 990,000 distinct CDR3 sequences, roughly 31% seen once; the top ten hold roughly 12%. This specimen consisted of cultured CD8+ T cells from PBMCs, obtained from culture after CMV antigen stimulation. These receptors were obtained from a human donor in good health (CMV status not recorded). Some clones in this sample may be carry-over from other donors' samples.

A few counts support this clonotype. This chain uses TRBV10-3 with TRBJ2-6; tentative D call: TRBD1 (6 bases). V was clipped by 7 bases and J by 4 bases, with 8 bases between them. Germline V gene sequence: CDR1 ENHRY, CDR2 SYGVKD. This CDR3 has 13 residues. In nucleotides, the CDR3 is TGTGCCATCATGGGGGCGGGGGCCAACGTCCTGACTTTC. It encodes CAIMGAGANVLTF.

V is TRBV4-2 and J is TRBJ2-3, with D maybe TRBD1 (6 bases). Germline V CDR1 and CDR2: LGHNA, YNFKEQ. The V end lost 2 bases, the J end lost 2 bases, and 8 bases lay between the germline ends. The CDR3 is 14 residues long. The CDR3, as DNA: TGTGCCAGCAGCCAAACAGGGTCCACAGATACGCAGTATTTT. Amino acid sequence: CASSQTGSTDTQYF.

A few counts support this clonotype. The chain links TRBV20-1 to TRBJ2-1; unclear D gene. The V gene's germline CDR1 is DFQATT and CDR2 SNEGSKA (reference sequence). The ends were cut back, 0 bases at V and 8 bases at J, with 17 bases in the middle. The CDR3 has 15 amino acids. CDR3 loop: CSARDLGEGWDEQFF. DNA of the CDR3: TGCAGTGCTAGAGATCTCGGCGAAGGCTGGGATGAGCAGTTCTTC.

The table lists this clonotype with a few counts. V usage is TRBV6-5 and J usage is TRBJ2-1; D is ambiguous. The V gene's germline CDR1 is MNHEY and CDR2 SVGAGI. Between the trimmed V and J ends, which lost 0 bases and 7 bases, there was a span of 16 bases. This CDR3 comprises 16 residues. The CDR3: CASSYSFGEMRNEQFF. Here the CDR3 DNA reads TGTGCCAGCAGTTACTCTTTTGGGGAAATGAGAAATGAGCAGTTCTTC.

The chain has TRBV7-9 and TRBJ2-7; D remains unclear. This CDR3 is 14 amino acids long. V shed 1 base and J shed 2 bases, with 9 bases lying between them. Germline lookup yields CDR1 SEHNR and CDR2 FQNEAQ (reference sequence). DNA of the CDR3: TGTGCCAGCAGCTTAGTTATCCGCACCTACGAGCAGTACTTC. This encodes CASSLVIRTYEQYF.

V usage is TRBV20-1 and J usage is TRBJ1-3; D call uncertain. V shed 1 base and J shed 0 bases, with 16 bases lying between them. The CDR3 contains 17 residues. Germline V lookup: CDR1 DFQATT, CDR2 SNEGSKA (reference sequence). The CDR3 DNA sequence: TGCAGTGCTAGAGCCACGTCTGGGGAAGGCTCTGGAAACACCATATATTTT. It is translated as CSARATSGEGSGNTIYF.

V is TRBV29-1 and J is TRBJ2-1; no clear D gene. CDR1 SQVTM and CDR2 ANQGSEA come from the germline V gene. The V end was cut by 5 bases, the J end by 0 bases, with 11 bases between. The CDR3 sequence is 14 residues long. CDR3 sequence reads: CSVPTQSSYNEQFF. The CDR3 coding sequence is TGCAGCGTTCCTACACAGAGCTCCTACAATGAGCAGTTCTTC.

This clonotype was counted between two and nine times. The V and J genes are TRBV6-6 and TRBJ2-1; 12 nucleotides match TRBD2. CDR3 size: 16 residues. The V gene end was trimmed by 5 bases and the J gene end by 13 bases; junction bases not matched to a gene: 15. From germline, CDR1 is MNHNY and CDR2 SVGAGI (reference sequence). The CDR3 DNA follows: TGTGCCAGCAGTCCAGCAGGGGCTAGCGGGGGGGGGGCCCAGTTCTTC. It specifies CASSPAGASGGGAQFF.